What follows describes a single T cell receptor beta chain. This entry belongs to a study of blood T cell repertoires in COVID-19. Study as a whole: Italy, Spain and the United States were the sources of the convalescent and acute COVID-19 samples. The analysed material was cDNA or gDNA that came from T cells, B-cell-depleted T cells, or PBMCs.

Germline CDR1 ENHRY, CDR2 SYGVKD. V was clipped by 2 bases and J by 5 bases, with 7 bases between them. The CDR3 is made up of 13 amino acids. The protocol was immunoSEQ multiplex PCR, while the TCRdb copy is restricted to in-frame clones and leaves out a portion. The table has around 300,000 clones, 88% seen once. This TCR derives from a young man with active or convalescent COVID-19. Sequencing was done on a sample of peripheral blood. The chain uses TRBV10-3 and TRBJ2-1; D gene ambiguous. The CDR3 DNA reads TGTGCCATCAGTGAGCGCGGCGACAATGAGCAGTTCTTC. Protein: CAISERGDNEQFF.